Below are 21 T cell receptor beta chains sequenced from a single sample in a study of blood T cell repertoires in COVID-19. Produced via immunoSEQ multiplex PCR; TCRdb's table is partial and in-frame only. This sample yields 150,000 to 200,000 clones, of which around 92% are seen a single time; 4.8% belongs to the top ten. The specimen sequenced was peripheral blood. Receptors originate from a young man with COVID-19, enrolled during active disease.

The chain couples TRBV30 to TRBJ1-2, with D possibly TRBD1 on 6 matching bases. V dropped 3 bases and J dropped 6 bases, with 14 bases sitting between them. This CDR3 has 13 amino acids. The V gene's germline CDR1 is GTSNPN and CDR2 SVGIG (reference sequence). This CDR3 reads CAWSTGNFNGYTF. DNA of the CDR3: TGTGCCTGGAGCACAGGGAATTTTAATGGCTACACCTTC.

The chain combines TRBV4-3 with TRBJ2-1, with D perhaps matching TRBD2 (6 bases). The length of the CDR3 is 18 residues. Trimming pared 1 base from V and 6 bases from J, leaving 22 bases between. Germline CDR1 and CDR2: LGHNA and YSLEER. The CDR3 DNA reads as TGCGCCAGCAGCCAAGGACCCTCACTATCAACTAGCCCCAATGAGCAGTTCTTC. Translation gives CASSQGPSLSTSPNEQFF.

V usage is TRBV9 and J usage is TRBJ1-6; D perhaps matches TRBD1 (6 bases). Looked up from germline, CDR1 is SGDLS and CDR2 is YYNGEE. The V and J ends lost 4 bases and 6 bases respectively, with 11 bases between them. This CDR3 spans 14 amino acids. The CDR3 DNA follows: TGTGCCAGCAGCCTAGGGACATTTAATTCACCCCTCCACTTT. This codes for CASSLGTFNSPLHF.

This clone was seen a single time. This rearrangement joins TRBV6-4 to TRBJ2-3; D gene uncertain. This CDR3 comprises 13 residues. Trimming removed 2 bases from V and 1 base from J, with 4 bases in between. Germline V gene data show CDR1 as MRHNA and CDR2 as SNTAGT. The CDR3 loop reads CASSDLRTDTQYF. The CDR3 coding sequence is TGTGCCAGCAGTGACCTCCGCACAGATACGCAGTATTTT.

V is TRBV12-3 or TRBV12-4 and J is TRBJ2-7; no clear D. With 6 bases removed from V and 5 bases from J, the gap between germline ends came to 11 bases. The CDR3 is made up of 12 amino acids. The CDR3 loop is CASSLNEDEQYF. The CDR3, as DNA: TGTGCCAGCAGCCTAAACGAGGACGAGCAGTACTTC.

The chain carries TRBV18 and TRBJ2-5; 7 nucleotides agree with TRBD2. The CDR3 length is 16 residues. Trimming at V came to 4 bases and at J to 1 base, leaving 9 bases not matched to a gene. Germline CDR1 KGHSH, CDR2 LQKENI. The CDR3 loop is CASSLREGSLQETQYF. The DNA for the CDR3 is TGTGCCAGCTCACTAAGGGAGGGCAGCCTCCAAGAGACCCAGTACTTC.

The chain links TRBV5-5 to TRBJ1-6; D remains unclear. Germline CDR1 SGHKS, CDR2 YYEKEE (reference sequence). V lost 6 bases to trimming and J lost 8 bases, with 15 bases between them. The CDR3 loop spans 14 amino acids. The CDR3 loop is CASTKQGADSPLHF. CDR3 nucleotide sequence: TGTGCCAGCACCAAGCAAGGCGCGGATTCACCCCTCCACTTT.

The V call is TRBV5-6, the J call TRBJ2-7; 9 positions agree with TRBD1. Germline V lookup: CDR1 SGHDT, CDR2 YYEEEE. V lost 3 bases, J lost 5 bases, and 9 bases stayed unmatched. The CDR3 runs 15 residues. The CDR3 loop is CASSYKGQGIHEQYF. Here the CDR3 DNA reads TGTGCCAGCAGCTATAAGGGACAGGGCATCCACGAGCAGTACTTC.

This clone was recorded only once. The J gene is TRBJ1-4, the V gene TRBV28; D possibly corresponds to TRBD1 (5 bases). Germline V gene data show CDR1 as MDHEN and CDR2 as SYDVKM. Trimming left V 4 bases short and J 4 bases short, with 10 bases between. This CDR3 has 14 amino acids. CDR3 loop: CASSSLGGNEKLFF. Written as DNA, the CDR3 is TGTGCCAGCAGTTCCCTGGGGGGTAATGAAAAACTGTTTTTT.

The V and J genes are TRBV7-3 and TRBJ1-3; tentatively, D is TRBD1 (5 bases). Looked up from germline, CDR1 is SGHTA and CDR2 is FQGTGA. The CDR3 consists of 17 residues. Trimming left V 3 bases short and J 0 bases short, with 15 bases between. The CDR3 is CASSFLPRAYSGNTIYF. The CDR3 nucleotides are TGTGCCAGCAGCTTCCTACCCAGGGCCTACTCTGGAAACACCATATATTTT.

The CDR3 loop is CASSPQGSGNTIYF. DNA for the CDR3: TGTGCCAGCAGTCCACAGGGTTCTGGAAACACCATATATTTT. The chain links TRBV2 to TRBJ1-3; D is possibly TRBD1 (6 bases). The CDR3 loop spans 14 amino acids. Looked up from germline, CDR1 is SNHLY and CDR2 is FYNNEI. V gave up 5 bases and J gave up 1 base, with 9 bases separating them.

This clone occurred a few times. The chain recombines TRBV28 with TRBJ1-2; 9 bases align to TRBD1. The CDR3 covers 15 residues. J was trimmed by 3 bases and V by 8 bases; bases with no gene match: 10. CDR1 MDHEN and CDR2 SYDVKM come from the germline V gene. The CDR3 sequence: CASCIRDRVDYGYTF. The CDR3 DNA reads TGTGCCAGCTGCATCCGGGACAGGGTCGACTATGGCTACACCTTC.

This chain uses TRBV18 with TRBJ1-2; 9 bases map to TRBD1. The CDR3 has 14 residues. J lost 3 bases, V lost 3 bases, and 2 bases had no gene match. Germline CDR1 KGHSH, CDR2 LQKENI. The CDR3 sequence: CASSPDRGDYGYTF. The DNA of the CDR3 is TGTGCCAGCTCACCGGACAGGGGTGACTATGGCTACACCTTC. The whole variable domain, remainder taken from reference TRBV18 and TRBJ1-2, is NAGVMQNPRHLVRRRGQEARLRCSPMKGHSHVYWYRQLPEEGLKFMVYLQKENIIDESGMPKERFSAEFPKEGPSILRIQQVVRGDSAAYFCASSPDRGDYGYTFGSGTRLTVV.

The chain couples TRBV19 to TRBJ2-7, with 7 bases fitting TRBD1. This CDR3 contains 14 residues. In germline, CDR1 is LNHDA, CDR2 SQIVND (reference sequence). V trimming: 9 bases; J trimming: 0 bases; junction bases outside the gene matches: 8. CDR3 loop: CASSGQLVSYEQYF. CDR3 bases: TGTGCCAGCTCGGGACAGTTGGTCTCCTACGAGCAGTACTTC. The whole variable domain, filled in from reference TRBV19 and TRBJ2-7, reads DGGITQSPKYLFRKEGQNVTLSCEQNLNHDAMYWYRQDPGQGLRLIYYSQIVNDFQKGDIAEGYSVSREKKESFPLTVTSAQKNPTAFYLCASSGQLVSYEQYFGPGTRLTVT.

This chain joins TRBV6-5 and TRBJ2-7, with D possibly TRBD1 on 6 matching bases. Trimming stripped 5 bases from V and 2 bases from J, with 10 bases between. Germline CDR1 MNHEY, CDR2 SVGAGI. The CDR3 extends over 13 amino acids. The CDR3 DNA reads TGTGCCAGCAGTACCTACAGGGCCTACGAGCAGTACTTC. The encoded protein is CASSTYRAYEQYF.

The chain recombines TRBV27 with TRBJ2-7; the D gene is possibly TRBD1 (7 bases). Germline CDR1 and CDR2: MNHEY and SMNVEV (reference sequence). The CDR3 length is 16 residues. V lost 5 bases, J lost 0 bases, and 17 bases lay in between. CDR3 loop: CASSLLGRTGSYEQYF. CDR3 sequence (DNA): TGTGCCAGCAGTCTCCTAGGGAGGACAGGCTCCTACGAGCAGTACTTC.

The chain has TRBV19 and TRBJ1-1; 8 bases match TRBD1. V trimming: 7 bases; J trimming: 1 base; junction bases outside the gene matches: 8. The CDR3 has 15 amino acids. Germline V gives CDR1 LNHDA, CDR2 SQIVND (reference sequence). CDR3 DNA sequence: TGTGCCAGTATAGGAGGACAGGGCGGGAACACTGAAGCTTTCTTT. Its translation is CASIGGQGGNTEAFF. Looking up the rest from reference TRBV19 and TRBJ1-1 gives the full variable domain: DGGITQSPKYLFRKEGQNVTLSCEQNLNHDAMYWYRQDPGQGLRLIYYSQIVNDFQKGDIAEGYSVSREKKESFPLTVTSAQKNPTAFYLCASIGGQGGNTEAFFGQGTRLTVV.

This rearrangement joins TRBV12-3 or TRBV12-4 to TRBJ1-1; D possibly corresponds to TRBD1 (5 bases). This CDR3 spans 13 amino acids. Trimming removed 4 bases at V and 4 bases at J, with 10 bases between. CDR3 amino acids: CASSSRGSTEAFF. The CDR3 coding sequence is TGTGCCAGCAGTTCCCGGGGGAGCACTGAAGCTTTCTTT.

DNA of the CDR3: TGTGCCAGCAGCGTAGGGACAGGGCCCTCCTACAATGAGCAGTTCTTC. Its translation is CASSVGTGPSYNEQFF. The chain employs TRBV9 and TRBJ2-1; TRBD1 matches 8 bases. J lost 0 bases, V lost 0 bases, and 2 bases had no gene match. Germline V gives CDR1 SGDLS, CDR2 YYNGEE. The CDR3 sequence is 16 residues long.

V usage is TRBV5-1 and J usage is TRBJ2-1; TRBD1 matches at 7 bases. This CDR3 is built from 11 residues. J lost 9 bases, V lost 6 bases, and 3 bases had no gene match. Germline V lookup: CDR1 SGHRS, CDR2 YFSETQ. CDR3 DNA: TGCGCCAGCAATGGACAGGTTGAGCAGTTCTTC. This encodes CASNGQVEQFF.

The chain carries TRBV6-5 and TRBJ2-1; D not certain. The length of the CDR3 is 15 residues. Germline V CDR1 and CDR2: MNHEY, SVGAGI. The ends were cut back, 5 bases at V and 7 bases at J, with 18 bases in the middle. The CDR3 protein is CASSPLMSSVNEQFF. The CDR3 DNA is TGTGCCAGCAGTCCATTAATGAGTTCTGTGAATGAGCAGTTCTTC.